This TCR beta chain comes out of a study of T cells in Graves' hyperthyroidism and ophthalmopathy. Findings of the study overall: In blood, most of the thyroid clonotypes expanded above 0.001 were also present.

The cohort's ophthalmopathy patients, a group with duration under 3 months, had a Clinical Activity Score of at least 3 and a NOSPECS grade of at least 4. Reasons for excluding patients were uncontrolled infection, other autoimmune disease, pregnancy or lactation. This clonotype was detected ten times or more. Its antigen is not known. Amplification of TCR beta CDR3 regions used RNA as the template. First-round RT-PCR targeting the TCR CDR3 was performed with the HTBI primer set. MiXCR, run by TCRdb on the multiplex PCR reads, gives a single entry per CDR3 protein. Seen here are around 690,000 distinct CDR3 sequences, about a fifth observed once, and the top ten hold over 30%. This TCR was recovered from a man in his thirties or forties with Graves' ophthalmopathy. The sequenced sample consisted of blood.

The CDR3: CASSVWGAGTNTEAFF. The CDR3, as DNA: TGTGCCAGCAGTGTTTGGGGGGCAGGGACTAACACTGAAGCTTTCTTT. The chain is built from TRBV12-3 or TRBV12-4 and TRBJ1-1; D might be TRBD1 (6 bases). This CDR3 is built from 16 residues. V lost 5 bases and J lost 2, with 18 bases in between.